The 8 T cell receptor beta chains below were found in one sample sequenced in a study of T cell responses to AZD1222 COVID-19 vaccine. Assay used: immunoSEQ multiplex PCR; TCRdb lists only in-frame clones, some missing. The data contain more than 120,000 clones, roughly 86% of them singletons. The sequencing used peripheral blood, collected 28 days after the second AZD1222 dose. Receptor source: an adult who received the AZD1222 COVID-19 vaccine.

The rearrangement links TRBV5-4 to TRBJ1-3, with TRBD1 matching 9 bases. The CDR3 is 15 amino acids. The J segment lost 2 bases and the V segment lost 4 bases, leaving 4 bases of the junction unmatched. CDR1 is SGHNT, CDR2 YYREEE, per germline (reference sequence). The CDR3 DNA is TGTGCCAGCAGCCCGGGACAGGGACCTGGAAACACCATATATTTT. This codes for CASSPGQGPGNTIYF.

J is TRBJ1-2 and V is TRBV7-6, with a tentative D call TRBD1 (6 bases). V was trimmed by 6 bases and J by 5 bases, leaving 19 bases between them. The CDR3 contains 15 residues. CDR1 and CDR2 (germline): SGHVS, FNYEAQ. The CDR3 spells CASSLGASQPYGYTF. For the CDR3, the DNA is TGTGCCAGCAGTTTGGGGGCCTCACAGCCTTATGGCTACACCTTC.

The rearrangement uses TRBV7-9 and TRBJ1-1; maybe TRBD1 (5 bases). CDR1 SEHNR and CDR2 FQNEAQ come from the germline V gene (reference sequence). The CDR3 contains 14 residues. Trimming took off 3 bases at V and 7 bases at J, with 15 bases between the two ends. CDR3 amino acids: CASSLTILRDEAFF. The CDR3 DNA reads TGTGCCAGCAGCTTGACAATCCTCAGGGATGAAGCTTTCTTT.

The chain is built from TRBV5-1 and TRBJ1-2; TRBD1 aligns across 9 bases. The length of the CDR3 is 18 residues. Unmatched junction bases numbered 12, after V lost 2 bases and J lost 1 base. Germline V CDR1 and CDR2: SGHRS, YFSETQ. Written as DNA, the CDR3 is TGCGCCAGCAGCTTTACCCCGGGACAGGGCGGAATTAACTATGGCTACACCTTC. This translates into CASSFTPGQGGINYGYTF.

This rearrangement joins TRBV19 to TRBJ1-2; D is unresolved. CDR3 length equals 14 residues. Germline V lookup: CDR1 LNHDA, CDR2 SQIVND (reference sequence). Trimming removed 7 bases from V and 1 base from J, with 13 bases in between. DNA of the CDR3: TGTGCCAGTACCCCTGGGGTCTATAACTATGGCTACACCTTC. This codes for CASTPGVYNYGYTF.

The rearrangement joins TRBV19 to TRBJ2-3; TRBD2 agrees at 12 bases. The CDR3 is made up of 18 amino acids. The germline V gene encodes CDR1 LNHDA and CDR2 SQIVND (reference sequence). With V trimmed by 4 bases and J by 0 bases, 8 bases remained unmatched. CDR3 nucleotide sequence: TGTGCCAGTAGTAACCGACTAGCGGGGGAATCTAGCACAGATACGCAGTATTTT. Protein sequence: CASSNRLAGESSTDTQYF.

The V gene is TRBV20-1, the J gene TRBJ1-2; 10 bases are a match to TRBD1. J gave up 0 bases and V 3 bases, and 10 bases lay outside the gene matches. The CDR3 has 17 amino acids. In germline, CDR1 is DFQATT, CDR2 SNEGSKA (reference sequence). The CDR3 reads CSASGNRDRGANYGYTF. For the CDR3, the DNA is TGCAGTGCTAGTGGGAACCGGGACAGGGGAGCTAACTATGGCTACACCTTC.

The V call is TRBV7-2, the J call TRBJ2-7; TRBD2 matches 8 bases. CDR1 and CDR2 from the germline V gene are SGHTA and FQGNSA. The V segment lost 3 bases and the J segment 2 bases; nucleotides outside the gene matches: 3. The CDR3 consists of 14 residues. CDR3 DNA: TGTGCCAGCAGCTTCACTAGCGGAACCTACGAGCAGTACTTC. Amino acids: CASSFTSGTYEQYF.